Each of the 29 T cell receptor beta chains below was sequenced from the same sample in a study of OX40 agonist ivuxolimab in advanced cancers. The table came from immunoSEQ multiplex PCR; TCRdb's copy has only in-frame clones and leaves some out. The table shows almost 80,000 clones, with just under 85% occurring only once. The starting material was CD4+ or CD8+ T cells sorted from blood, obtained in a trial of the OX40 agonist ivuxolimab. These receptors came from an adult with an advanced solid tumor such as melanoma, head and neck, liver or kidney cancer.

CDR3 region: CASSEIWDSNQPQHF. Here the CDR3 DNA reads TGTGCCAGCAGTGAAATCTGGGACTCTAATCAGCCCCAGCATTTT. The chain joins TRBV6-1 to TRBJ1-5; possible D gene TRBD1, 5 bases. Germline CDR1 and CDR2: MNHNS and SASEGT. The CDR3 length is 15 residues. Trimming left V 2 bases short and J 4 bases short, with 12 bases between.

The V and J genes are TRBV7-9 and TRBJ1-2, with D unresolved. The CDR3 extends over 12 amino acids. Trimming shortened V by 1 base and J by 5 bases, and 5 bases separated the two germline ends. The germline gives CDR1 SEHNR, CDR2 FQNEAQ (reference sequence). The CDR3 sequence: CASSLGQYGYTF. Here the CDR3 DNA reads TGTGCCAGCAGCTTAGGGCAGTATGGCTACACCTTC.

Here the CDR3 reads CASVWGTTDTQYF. The CDR3 nucleotides are TGTGCCAGCGTCTGGGGTACCACAGATACGCAGTATTTT. V is TRBV6-1 and J is TRBJ2-3, with unresolved D. V gave up 8 bases and J gave up 2 bases, with 11 bases separating them. The CDR3 length is 13 residues. Germline V gives CDR1 MNHNS, CDR2 SASEGT.

The chain couples TRBV30 to TRBJ1-5, with 9 bases lining up with TRBD1. In germline, CDR1 is GTSNPN, CDR2 SVGIG (reference sequence). V lost 3 bases and J lost 9; bases outside the gene matches: 15. This CDR3 spans 16 amino acids. CDR3 DNA sequence: TGTGCCTGGAGCTTACCGGGACAGGGAGACCCTACGCCCCAGCATTTT. It translates to CAWSLPGQGDPTPQHF.

This chain connects TRBV5-1 to TRBJ2-3; 7 nucleotides match TRBD1. V lost 5 bases and J lost 1; bases outside the gene matches: 10. The CDR3 is 16 residues long. CDR1 and CDR2 (germline): SGHRS, YFSETQ. CDR3 residues: CASRLAGDRGTDTQYF. CDR3 DNA sequence: TGCGCCAGCAGGCTTGCGGGTGACAGGGGCACAGATACGCAGTATTTT.

This chain links TRBV30 with TRBJ1-4, with 9 bases lining up with TRBD1. The V segment lost 0 bases and the J segment 2 bases; nucleotides outside the gene matches: 10. The length of the CDR3 is 18 residues. CDR1 is GTSNPN and CDR2 is SVGIG in the germline V gene (reference sequence). This CDR3 reads CAWSVPKYTGGTNEKLFF. CDR3 DNA sequence: TGTGCCTGGAGTGTACCCAAATACACAGGGGGCACTAATGAAAAACTGTTTTTT.

This chain joins TRBV5-4 and TRBJ2-5; TRBD1 aligns across 7 bases. V lost 0 bases to trimming and J lost 5 bases; unmatched junction nucleotides: 10. Germline CDR1 SGHNT, CDR2 YYREEE (reference sequence). The CDR3 contains 16 residues. CDR3 bases: TGTGCCAGCAGCTTGGCCGGCGCTAGGGGGCTGGAGACCCAGTACTTC. Its translation is CASSLAGARGLETQYF.

The chain recombines TRBV14 with TRBJ2-7; D gene ambiguous. The CDR3 totals 14 residues. With 0 bases removed from V and 0 bases from J, the gap between germline ends came to 6 bases. Germline V gene lookup returns CDR1 SGHDN and CDR2 FVKESK. This CDR3 reads CASSQEGHSYEQYF. The DNA of the CDR3 is TGTGCCAGCAGCCAAGAAGGCCACTCCTACGAGCAGTACTTC.

The chain recombines TRBV19 with TRBJ2-5; D is unresolved. Germline CDR1 reads LNHDA; CDR2 reads SQIVND (reference sequence). The CDR3 runs 13 residues. The chain's CDR3 is CAARGTSTKTQYF. CDR3 DNA: TGTGCGGCACGCGGTACTTCCACTAAGACCCAGTACTTC.

The J gene is TRBJ2-3, the V gene TRBV5-4; possible D gene TRBD2, 5 bases. The germline V gene encodes CDR1 SGHNT and CDR2 YYREEE (reference sequence). V was pared by 0 bases and J by 8 bases, with 10 bases between. This CDR3 comprises 13 residues. DNA for the CDR3: TGTGCCAGCAGCTTGGGACGGGAAGGTACGCAGTATTTT. This sequence encodes CASSLGREGTQYF.

This clone has a single count. The chain has TRBV19 and TRBJ2-7; 9 bases fit TRBD2. The CDR3 extends over 13 amino acids. The junction had 10 bases not matched to a gene; V was cut back by 6 bases and J by 10 bases. Germline CDR1 LNHDA, CDR2 SQIVND (reference sequence). This CDR3 reads CASSNERGVKQYF. CDR3 nucleotides: TGTGCCAGTAGCAACGAGCGGGGGGTGAAACAGTACTTC. Full variable domain (remainder filled in from reference TRBV19 and TRBJ2-7): DGGITQSPKYLFRKEGQNVTLSCEQNLNHDAMYWYRQDPGQGLRLIYYSQIVNDFQKGDIAEGYSVSREKKESFPLTVTSAQKNPTAFYLCASSNERGVKQYFGPGTRLTVT.

V is TRBV18 and J is TRBJ2-2; 8 positions match TRBD2. The germline V gene encodes CDR1 KGHSH and CDR2 LQKENI. Trimming cost V 3 bases and J 4 bases; bases outside gene matches: 4. The length of the CDR3 is 15 residues. CDR3 amino acids: CASSPASGLTGELFF. The DNA for the CDR3 is TGTGCCAGCTCACCTGCTAGCGGGCTCACCGGGGAGCTGTTTTTT.

The gene calls are TRBV25-1 and TRBJ1-1; D ambiguous. CDR1 MGHDK and CDR2 SYGVNS come from the germline V gene. The V gene lost 6 bases and the J gene lost 2 bases, with 4 bases spanning the gap. The length of the CDR3 is 11 residues. CDR3 loop: CASSFNTEAFF. The CDR3 coding sequence is TGTGCCAGCAGCTTTAACACTGAAGCTTTCTTT.

V is TRBV7-2 and J is TRBJ2-3; D gene ambiguous. Germline V gives CDR1 SGHTA, CDR2 FQGNSA. This CDR3 contains 15 residues. Trimming left V 1 base short and J 4 bases short, with 12 bases between. Here the CDR3 DNA reads TGTGCCAGCAGCTTAGACGGAGCTAGGGCAGATACGCAGTATTTT. Residues: CASSLDGARADTQYF.

This clone was observed once. This chain joins TRBV5-1 and TRBJ2-7; D is ambiguous. The V gene's germline CDR1 is SGHRS and CDR2 YFSETQ. The CDR3 sequence is 12 residues long. V shed 0 bases and J shed 4 bases, with 5 bases lying between them. In DNA form, the CDR3 reads TGCGCCAGCAGCTTGGGTGCTTACGAGCAGTACTTC. Its translation is CASSLGAYEQYF.

In this sample, this clone turned up once. The V call is TRBV7-9, the J call TRBJ2-5, with D maybe TRBD2 (5 bases). Germline V gene data show CDR1 as SEHNR and CDR2 as FQNEAQ (reference sequence). The germline V and J ends were trimmed by 3 bases and 7 bases, with 9 bases remaining between them. The CDR3 totals 12 residues. CDR3 nucleotides: TGTGCCAGCAGCTTTAGCGAAGGGACCCAGTACTTC. It yields the protein CASSFSEGTQYF.

DNA of the CDR3: TGTGCCAGCAACCCAGGGCCGACTAACTATGGCTACACCTTC. The encoded protein is CASNPGPTNYGYTF. The rearrangement joins TRBV28 to TRBJ1-2; TRBD1 is a possible D gene (5 bases). V dropped 7 bases and J dropped 0 bases, with 12 bases sitting between them. Germline CDR1 MDHEN, CDR2 SYDVKM. The CDR3 runs 14 residues.

The chain carries TRBV7-6 and TRBJ2-3, with TRBD1 matching 11 bases. Per the germline V gene, CDR1 is SGHVS and CDR2 is FNYEAQ. J gave up 3 bases and V 5 bases, and 4 bases lay outside the gene matches. This CDR3 spans 15 amino acids. Written as DNA, the CDR3 is TGTGCCAGCAGCGGGACAGGGGGAGCTACAGATACGCAGTATTTT. Its protein product is CASSGTGGATDTQYF. Based on the CDR3 plus reference TRBV7-6 and TRBJ2-3, the full variable domain is GAGVSQSPRYKVTKRGQDVALRCDPISGHVSLYWYRQALGQGPEFLTYFNYEAQQDKSGLPNDRFSAERPEGSISTLTIQRTEQRDSAMYRCASSGTGGATDTQYFGPGTRLTVL.

In regard to this clone: Additional DNA sequences in this sample encode the identical CDR3. The rearrangement joins TRBV15 to TRBJ1-2; 9 bases agree with TRBD1. With 3 bases clipped from V and 4 bases from J, the junction kept 9 bases outside the gene matches. The CDR3 loop spans 16 amino acids. CDR1 is LNHNV, CDR2 YYDKDF, per germline (reference sequence). CDR3 nucleotide sequence: TGTGCCACCAGCAGTTGGGGGGACAGGGCTGGCTATGGCTACACCTTC. Translation gives CATSSWGDRAGYGYTF.

The rearrangement uses TRBV19 and TRBJ2-3, with TRBD2 matching 10 bases. This CDR3 contains 15 residues. Germline V gene lookup returns CDR1 LNHDA and CDR2 SQIVND (reference sequence). With 5 bases clipped from V and 10 bases from J, the junction kept 12 bases outside the gene matches. CDR3 region: CASSPQRGGQMAQYF. CDR3 nucleotide sequence: TGTGCCAGTAGTCCCCAGCGGGGGGGACAGATGGCGCAGTATTTT.

This chain uses TRBV7-9 with TRBJ2-2; D might be TRBD1 or TRBD2, each matching 5 bases. The V end lost 4 bases, the J end lost 0 bases, and 12 bases lay between the germline ends. This CDR3 is 16 amino acids long. Germline CDR1 reads SEHNR; CDR2 reads FQNEAQ (reference sequence). The CDR3 spells CASSWGSWSNTGELFF. DNA for the CDR3: TGTGCCAGCAGCTGGGGGTCCTGGTCGAACACCGGGGAGCTGTTTTTT.

The rearrangement joins TRBV27 to TRBJ2-2; 12 bases align to TRBD2. V lost 6 bases and J lost 6; bases outside the gene matches: 5. Germline loops: CDR1 MNHEY, CDR2 SMNVEV (reference sequence). This CDR3 has 15 amino acids. The CDR3 nucleotides are TGTGCCAGCAGGAGACTAGCGGGAGAGTCCGGGGAGCTGTTTTTT. It yields the protein CASRRLAGESGELFF.

The J gene is TRBJ1-2, the V gene TRBV7-2; no definite D call. The CDR3 has 13 residues. Germline V gene sequence: CDR1 SGHTA, CDR2 FQGNSA. The V end was cut by 5 bases, the J end by 10 bases, with 17 bases between. The CDR3 reads CASSPVFPDDYTF. CDR3 DNA sequence: TGTGCCAGCAGCCCCGTGTTTCCCGACGACTACACCTTC.

The V gene is TRBV6-5, the J gene TRBJ1-1; tentatively, D is TRBD1 (6 bases). Germline-derived CDR1 and CDR2 are MNHEY and SVGAGI. The CDR3 covers 16 residues. The germline V and J ends were trimmed by 0 bases and 5 bases, with 16 bases remaining between them. The CDR3 DNA reads TGTGCCAGCAGTTACTCGCCGCGGGCAGGGGAAACTGAAGCTTTCTTT. It encodes CASSYSPRAGETEAFF.

The chain couples TRBV29-1 to TRBJ2-7; D is possibly TRBD1 or TRBD2 (5 bases each). Trimming removed 4 bases at V and 0 bases at J, with 13 bases between. This CDR3 has 14 residues. The germline CDR1 and CDR2 sequences are SQVTM and ANQGSEA. The CDR3 spells CSVAEGPSSYEQYF. CDR3 coding DNA: TGCAGCGTTGCCGAGGGGCCGAGCTCCTACGAGCAGTACTTC.

This chain links TRBV5-6 with TRBJ1-3; maybe TRBD1 (5 bases). Looked up from germline, CDR1 is SGHDT and CDR2 is YYEEEE. The CDR3 extends over 15 amino acids. The V and J ends lost 3 bases and 2 bases respectively, with 12 bases between them. CDR3 loop: CASSWGGMAGNTIYF. CDR3 coding DNA: TGTGCCAGCAGCTGGGGGGGAATGGCTGGAAACACCATATATTTT.

This sequence joins TRBV4-1 and TRBJ2-1, with D hard to call. This CDR3 contains 19 residues. Trimming cost V 0 bases and J 0 bases, with 18 bases left between them. Germline CDR1 reads MGHRA; CDR2 reads YSYEKL. CDR3 DNA sequence: TGCGCCAGCAGCCAAGACGGGTCTGGCAGAAGCAGCTCCTACAATGAGCAGTTCTTC. Translation: CASSQDGSGRSSSYNEQFF.

This chain links TRBV5-6 with TRBJ2-3, with 11 bases matching TRBD2. Unmatched junction bases numbered 12, after V lost 1 base and J lost 5 bases. This CDR3 spans 18 amino acids. Germline loops: CDR1 SGHDT, CDR2 YYEEEE. The CDR3, as DNA: TGTGCCAGCAGCTTGATTGGTAGCGGGGGGGCCGAGGGAGATACGCAGTATTTT. Amino acids: CASSLIGSGGAEGDTQYF.

V is TRBV9 and J is TRBJ2-6, with D possibly TRBD1 on 5 matching bases. The germline gives CDR1 SGDLS, CDR2 YYNGEE. V gave up 6 bases and J gave up 1 base, with 14 bases separating them. CDR3 size: 16 residues. The chain's CDR3 is CASTQGPQSGANVLTF. The CDR3 DNA is TGTGCCAGCACCCAGGGCCCCCAATCTGGGGCCAACGTCCTGACTTTC.